This T cell receptor (beta chain) was recovered during a study of T-cell memory formation after mild COVID-19. Each CDR3 protein gets one entry after TCRdb re-called the 5' RACE reads with MiXCR. The data contain 350,000 to 450,000 distinct CDR3 sequences, approximately 20% of them seen just once; the ten biggest clones take up more than 8%. Overall study results and limits: There were some responding clones in pre-infection memory, which suggested that cross-reactive memory had joined. Of the contracting clones, CD4+ ones lay mainly in CM and EM, and CD8+ ones in EMRA. Whether second-wave clones peaking at day 37 were SARS-CoV-2 specific went unconfirmed.

A remark on this clonotype: Its cognate antigen is unknown.

Trimming left V 3 bases short and J 1 base short, with 11 bases between. This CDR3 region has 14 residues. CDR1 DFQATT and CDR2 SNEGSKA come from the germline V gene (reference sequence). The clonotype comes from an adult woman who had mild COVID-19 (a few samples of this study predate the infection). Cell type and time point are not known. The V gene is TRBV20-1, the J gene TRBJ2-3; a weak D match, TRBD2 (6 bases). Input material: PBMCs or a T cell subset sorted from them (not recorded which). CDR3 sequence: CSASRERRTDTQYF. CDR3 DNA sequence: TGCAGTGCTAGTCGGGAGCGTCGCACAGATACGCAGTATTTT.